This is a list of T cell receptor beta chains from one sample in a study of early T cells in non-severe SARS-CoV-2 infection. TCRdb recomputed calls from the 5' RACE reads with MiXCR, one row per CDR3 protein. Among about 33,000 distinct CDR3 sequences listed, approximately 5% were seen once. The sequenced sample was whole blood. These receptors came from an adult who was a healthcare worker with PCR-confirmed SARS-CoV-2 infection or an uninfected control (not recorded which). The CDR3 runs from the conserved cysteine through the conserved F or W. D genes are given only for firm matches. For some rows the clone size is stated as once, few or many, or as a class when expanded; others skip it.

D	size	V	J	CDR3	DNA
NA	NA	TRBV9	TRBJ2-1	CASSPREKTYNEQFF	TGTGCCAGCAGCCCCCGGGAGAAGACCTACAATGAGCAGTTCTTC
NA	many	TRBV4-3	TRBJ2-5	CASSQDPGETQYF	TGCGCCAGCAGCCAAGACCCCGGGGAGACCCAGTACTTC
NA	many	TRBV2	TRBJ1-1	CASSVRTDEAFF	TGTGCCAGCAGTGTCCGGACAGATGAAGCTTTCTTT
NA	few	TRBV7-6	TRBJ2-3	CASSQPRGDTQYF	TGTGCCAGCAGCCAGCCCAGGGGAGATACGCAGTATTTT
NA	many	TRBV12-3/TRBV12-4	TRBJ2-7	CASSRDSNEQYF	TGTGCCAGCAGTCGTGACAGCAACGAGCAGTACTTC
TRBD1	many	TRBV20-1	TRBJ2-5	CSARDHSGGRETQYF	TGCAGTGCTAGAGACCACTCAGGGGGTAGAGAGACCCAGTACTTC
NA	few	TRBV7-9	TRBJ1-5	CASSLSNQPQHF	TGTGCCAGCAGCTTAAGCAATCAGCCCCAGCATTTT
TRBD2	many	TRBV6-5	TRBJ2-1	CASSTLAGGFYEQFF	TGTGCCAGCAGTACCCTAGCGGGGGGATTCTATGAGCAGTTCTTC
NA	many	TRBV7-9	TRBJ1-5	CASSLSDYQPQHF	TGTGCCAGCAGTTTGTCGGATTATCAGCCCCAGCATTTT
TRBD2	many	TRBV20-1	TRBJ2-1	CSGQRTSGGAAYNEQFF	TGCAGTGGACAGAGGACTAGCGGGGGGGCGGCCTACAATGAGCAGTTCTTC
TRBD2	many	TRBV3-1	TRBJ2-1	CASSQPGLAGFNEQFF	TGTGCCAGCAGCCAACCGGGACTAGCGGGGTTCAATGAGCAGTTCTTC
TRBD1	many	TRBV5-4	TRBJ2-7	CASSFRDRNSYEQYF	TGTGCCAGCAGCTTCCGGGACAGAAACTCCTACGAGCAGTACTTC
TRBD1	many	TRBV10-3	TRBJ1-4	CAMRKDRGNEKLFF	TGTGCCATGCGAAAGGACAGGGGTAATGAAAAACTGTTTTTT
NA	many	TRBV5-4	TRBJ1-2	CASSLQGYGYTF	TGTGCCAGCAGCTTGCAAGGGTATGGCTACACCTTC
TRBD1	many	TRBV5-1	TRBJ2-1	CASSSEDRGWDEQFF	TGCGCCAGCAGCTCCGAGGACAGGGGGTGGGATGAGCAGTTCTTC
TRBD2	many	TRBV12-3/TRBV12-4	TRBJ2-1	CASSGTTRYNEQFF	TGTGCCAGCAGCGGGACTACCAGATACAATGAGCAGTTCTTC
TRBD2	many	TRBV5-6	TRBJ2-3	CASSSRTSGTTDTQYF	TGTGCCAGCAGCTCTCGGACTAGCGGCACCACAGATACGCAGTATTTT
NA	few	TRBV10-3	TRBJ1-5	CAVAPGSSNQPQHF	TGTGCCGTGGCCCCGGGGTCCAGCAATCAGCCCCAGCATTTT
NA	many	TRBV5-5	TRBJ2-3	CASSLVSGAGRTDTQYF	TGTGCCAGCAGCTTGGTCTCGGGGGCGGGTCGCACAGATACGCAGTATTTT
TRBD2	many	TRBV7-9	TRBJ2-1	CATGGIRVSSYNEQFF	TGTGCCACGGGAGGGATTAGGGTTTCCTCCTACAATGAGCAGTTCTTC
NA	many	TRBV9	TRBJ2-5	CASSPRTDPGTQYF	TGTGCCAGCAGCCCGCGGACTGATCCTGGGACCCAGTACTTC
NA	many	TRBV4-1	TRBJ2-3	CASSQRGETPNISTDTQYF	TGCGCCAGCAGCCAACGAGGGGAAACTCCGAATATTAGCACAGATACGCAGTATTTT
NA	NA	TRBV7-2	TRBJ2-1	CASSFLANSYNEQFF	TGTGCCAGCAGCTTTTTAGCGAACTCCTACAATGAGCAGTTCTTC